This TCR beta chain was recovered during a study of cytomegalovirus exposure and HLA in healthy donors. Study in general: The use of the same platform for the 95 to 150 validation repertoires and the approximately 730 first-cohort repertoires was reported by a later analysis. Study-level results: It was approximately 160 TCR beta chains that were listed as cytomegalovirus-associated.

A remark on this clone: Its antigen is not known.

Germline V CDR1 and CDR2: MNHNS, SASEGT. CDR3 length equals 14 residues. With 7 bases removed from V and 5 bases from J, the gap between germline ends came to 17 bases. Libraries were prepared by immunoSEQ multiplex PCR; TCRdb keeps only in-frame clonotypes and omits some of them. The sample lists about 130,000 clones, around nine tenths seen once, with about 3.5% in the top ten. The origin of this receptor is a man aged 30 to 39 in good health and CMV-seronegative. The specimen sequenced was PBMCs. The chain joins TRBV6-1 to TRBJ2-5; possibly TRBD1 for D (6 bases). The CDR3 nucleotides are TGTGCCAGCACAGAGCACAGGGAGCGGGAGACCCAGTACTTC. This codes for CASTEHRERETQYF.